This T cell receptor (beta chain) came from a study of control samples from healthy donors and cancer patients. This CDR3 is 13 amino acids long. The V gene's germline CDR1 is SEHNR and CDR2 FQNEAQ (reference sequence). V was clipped by 4 bases and J by 7 bases, with 8 bases between them. TCRdb's table, derived via immunoSEQ multiplex PCR, lists solely in-frame clones and lacks some. The data hold 200,000 to 250,000 clones, with roughly 94% observed a single time. This clonotype was obtained from a man aged 45-60 years in good health. V and J are TRBV7-9 and TRBJ1-6; unclear D gene. Source material: blood. CDR3 bases: TGTGCCAGCAGCTCTTACAGCAATTCACCCCTCCACTTT. It encodes CASSSYSNSPLHF.